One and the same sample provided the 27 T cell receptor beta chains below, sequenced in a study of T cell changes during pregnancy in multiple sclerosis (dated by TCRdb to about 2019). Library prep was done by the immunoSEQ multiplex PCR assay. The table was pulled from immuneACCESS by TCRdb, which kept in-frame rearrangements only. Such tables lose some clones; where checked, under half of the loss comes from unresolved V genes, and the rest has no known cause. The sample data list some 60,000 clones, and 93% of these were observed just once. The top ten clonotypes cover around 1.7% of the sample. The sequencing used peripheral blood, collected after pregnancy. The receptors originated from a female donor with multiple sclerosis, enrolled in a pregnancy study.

The CDR3 sequence is CASGRPPTYEQYF. The CDR3 coding sequence is TGTGCCAGCGGCAGGCCTCCGACCTACGAGCAGTACTTC. J is TRBJ2-7 and V is TRBV6-1; no clear D. CDR3 size: 13 residues. Germline V CDR1 and CDR2: MNHNS, SASEGT. Trimming pared 8 bases from V and 2 bases from J, leaving 13 bases between.

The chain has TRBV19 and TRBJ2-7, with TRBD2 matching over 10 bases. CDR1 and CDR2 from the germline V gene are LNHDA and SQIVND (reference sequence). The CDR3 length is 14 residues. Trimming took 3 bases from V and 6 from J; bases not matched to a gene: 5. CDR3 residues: CASSIEREGSEQYF. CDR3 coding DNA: TGTGCCAGTAGTATCGAGCGGGAGGGCTCCGAGCAGTACTTC.

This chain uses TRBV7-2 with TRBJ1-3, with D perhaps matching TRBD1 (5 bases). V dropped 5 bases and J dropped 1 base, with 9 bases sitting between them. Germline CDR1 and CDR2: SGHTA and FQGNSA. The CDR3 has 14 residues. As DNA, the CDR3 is TGTGCCAGCAGCGCGGGACTTTCTGGAAACACCATATATTTT. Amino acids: CASSAGLSGNTIYF.

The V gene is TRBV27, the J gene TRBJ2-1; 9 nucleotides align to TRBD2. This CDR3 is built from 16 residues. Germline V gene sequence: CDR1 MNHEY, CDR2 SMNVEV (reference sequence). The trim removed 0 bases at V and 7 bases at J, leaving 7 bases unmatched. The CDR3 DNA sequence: TGTGCCAGCAGTTTATCCGGGACTAGCTTATTGAATGAGCAGTTCTTC. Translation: CASSLSGTSLLNEQFF.

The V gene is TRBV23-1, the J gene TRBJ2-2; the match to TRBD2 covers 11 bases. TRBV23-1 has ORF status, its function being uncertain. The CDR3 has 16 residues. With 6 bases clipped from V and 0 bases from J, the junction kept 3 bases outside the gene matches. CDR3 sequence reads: CASRVTSGANTGELFF. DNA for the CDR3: TGCGCCAGCAGGGTGACTAGCGGGGCGAACACCGGGGAGCTGTTTTTT.

CDR3 protein: CASSSKGADTQYF. DNA for the CDR3: TGTGCCAGCAGTTCGAAAGGGGCAGATACGCAGTATTTT. This chain joins TRBV6-5 and TRBJ2-3, with D maybe TRBD1 (5 bases). The CDR3 covers 13 residues. Germline V gene lookup returns CDR1 MNHEY and CDR2 SVGAGI. The V end was cut by 4 bases, the J end by 4 bases, with 9 bases between.

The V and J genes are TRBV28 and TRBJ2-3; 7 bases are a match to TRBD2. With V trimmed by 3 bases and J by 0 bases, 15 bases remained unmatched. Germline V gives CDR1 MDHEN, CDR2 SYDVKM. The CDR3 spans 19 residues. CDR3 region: CASSFSLTLGRGSTDTQYF. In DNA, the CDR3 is TGTGCCAGCAGTTTCTCCCTTACCCTGGGGAGGGGAAGCACAGATACGCAGTATTTT.

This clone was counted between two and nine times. The CDR3 DNA follows: TGTGCCAGCTCACCGTTAGACTTGAACACTGAAGCTTTCTTT. It codes for CASSPLDLNTEAFF. The rearrangement links TRBV18 to TRBJ1-1; D uncertain. The germline V gene has CDR1 KGHSH and CDR2 LQKENI. This CDR3 region has 14 residues. Trimming shortened V by 3 bases and J by 0 bases, and 8 bases separated the two germline ends.

CDR3 loop: CASSYHGQGDQPQHF. DNA of the CDR3: TGTGCCAGCAGTTACCACGGACAGGGGGATCAGCCCCAGCATTTT. V and J are TRBV6-5 and TRBJ1-5, with 10 bases that match TRBD1. From germline, CDR1 is MNHEY and CDR2 SVGAGI. CDR3 length: 15 amino acids. Trimming cost V 2 bases and J 5 bases; bases outside gene matches: 3.

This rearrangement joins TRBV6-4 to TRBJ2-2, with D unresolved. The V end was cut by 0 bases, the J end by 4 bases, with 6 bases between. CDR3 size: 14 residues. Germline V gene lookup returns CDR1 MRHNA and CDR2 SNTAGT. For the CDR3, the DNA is TGTGCCAGCAGTGACTCTGAGGCCACCGGGGAGCTGTTTTTT. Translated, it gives CASSDSEATGELFF.

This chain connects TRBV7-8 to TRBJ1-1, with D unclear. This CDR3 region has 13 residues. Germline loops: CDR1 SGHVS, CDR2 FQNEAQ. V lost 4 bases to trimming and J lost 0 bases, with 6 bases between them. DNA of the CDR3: TGTGCCAGCAGCTCAAACATGAACACTGAAGCTTTCTTT. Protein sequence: CASSSNMNTEAFF.

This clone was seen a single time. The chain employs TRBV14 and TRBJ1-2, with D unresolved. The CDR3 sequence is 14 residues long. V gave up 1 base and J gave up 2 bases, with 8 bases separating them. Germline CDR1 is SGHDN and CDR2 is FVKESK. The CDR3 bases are TGTGCCAGCAGCCAAGGAGGGATAAACTATGGCTACACCTTC. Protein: CASSQGGINYGYTF.

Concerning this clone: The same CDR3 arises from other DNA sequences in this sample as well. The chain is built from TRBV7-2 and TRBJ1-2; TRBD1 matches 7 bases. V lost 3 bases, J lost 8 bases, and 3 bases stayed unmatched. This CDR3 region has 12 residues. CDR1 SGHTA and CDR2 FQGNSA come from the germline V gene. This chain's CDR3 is CASSLTGYGYTF. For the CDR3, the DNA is TGTGCCAGCAGCTTGACAGGGTACGGCTACACCTTC.

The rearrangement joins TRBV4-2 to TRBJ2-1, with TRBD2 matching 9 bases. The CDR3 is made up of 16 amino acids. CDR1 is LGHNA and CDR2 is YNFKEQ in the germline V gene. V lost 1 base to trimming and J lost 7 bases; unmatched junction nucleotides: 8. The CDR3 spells CASSQVRAGGGNEQFF. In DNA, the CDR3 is TGTGCCAGCAGCCAAGTTCGGGCGGGAGGGGGAAATGAGCAGTTCTTC.

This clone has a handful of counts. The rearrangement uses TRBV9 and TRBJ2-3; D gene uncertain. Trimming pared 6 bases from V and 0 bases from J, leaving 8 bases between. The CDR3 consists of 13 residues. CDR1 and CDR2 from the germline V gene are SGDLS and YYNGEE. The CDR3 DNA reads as TGTGCCAGCAACGAGTTGAGCACAGATACGCAGTATTTT. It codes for CASNELSTDTQYF.

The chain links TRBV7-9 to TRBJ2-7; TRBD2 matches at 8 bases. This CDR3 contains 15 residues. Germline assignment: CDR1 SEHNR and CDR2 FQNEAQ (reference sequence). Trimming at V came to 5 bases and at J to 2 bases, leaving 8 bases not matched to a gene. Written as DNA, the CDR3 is TGTGCCAGCAGCGAGAGCGGGAGCTATACCTACGAGCAGTACTTC. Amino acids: CASSESGSYTYEQYF.

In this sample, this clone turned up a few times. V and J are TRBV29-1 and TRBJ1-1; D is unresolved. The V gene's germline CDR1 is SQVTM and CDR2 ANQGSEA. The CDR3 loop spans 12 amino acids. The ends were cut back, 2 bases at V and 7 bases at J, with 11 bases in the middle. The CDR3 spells CSVEPDTFEAFF. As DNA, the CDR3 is TGCAGCGTTGAACCCGACACATTTGAAGCTTTCTTT.

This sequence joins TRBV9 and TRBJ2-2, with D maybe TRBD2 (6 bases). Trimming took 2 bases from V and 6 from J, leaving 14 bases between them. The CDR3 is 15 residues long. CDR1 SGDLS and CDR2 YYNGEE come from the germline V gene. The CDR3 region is CASSVGGSIAGELFF. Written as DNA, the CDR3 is TGTGCCAGCAGCGTTGGGGGGAGTATTGCCGGGGAGCTGTTTTTT.

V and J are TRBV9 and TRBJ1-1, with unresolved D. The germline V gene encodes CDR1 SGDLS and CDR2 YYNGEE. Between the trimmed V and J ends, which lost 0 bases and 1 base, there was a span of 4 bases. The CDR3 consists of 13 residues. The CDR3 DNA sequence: TGTGCCAGCAGCGTAGGTCGGAACACTGAAGCTTTCTTT. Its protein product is CASSVGRNTEAFF. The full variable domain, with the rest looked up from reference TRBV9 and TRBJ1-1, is DSGVTQTPKHLITATGQRVTLRCSPRSGDLSVYWYQQSLDQGLQFLIQYYNGEERAKGNILERFSAQQFPDLHSELNLSSLELGDSALYFCASSVGRNTEAFFGQGTRLTVV.

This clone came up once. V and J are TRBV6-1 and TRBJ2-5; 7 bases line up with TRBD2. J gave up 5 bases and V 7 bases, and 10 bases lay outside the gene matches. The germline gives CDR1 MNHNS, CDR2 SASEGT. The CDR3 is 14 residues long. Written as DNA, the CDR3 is TGTGCCAGCAACCTCCTGGGGGGAGGGGAGACCCAGTACTTC. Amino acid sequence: CASNLLGGGETQYF.

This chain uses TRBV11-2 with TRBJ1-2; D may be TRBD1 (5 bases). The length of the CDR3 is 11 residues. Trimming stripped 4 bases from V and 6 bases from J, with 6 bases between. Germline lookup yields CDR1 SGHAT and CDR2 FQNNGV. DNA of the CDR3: TGTGCCAGCAGCTCAGGGAATGGCTACACCTTC. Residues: CASSSGNGYTF.

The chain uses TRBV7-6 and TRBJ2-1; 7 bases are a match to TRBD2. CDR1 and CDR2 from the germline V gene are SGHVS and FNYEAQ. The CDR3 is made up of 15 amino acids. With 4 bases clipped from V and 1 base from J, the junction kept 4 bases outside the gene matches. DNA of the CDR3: TGTGCCAGCAGCTCCCGCGGGAGATCCTACAATGAGCAGTTCTTC. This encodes CASSSRGRSYNEQFF.

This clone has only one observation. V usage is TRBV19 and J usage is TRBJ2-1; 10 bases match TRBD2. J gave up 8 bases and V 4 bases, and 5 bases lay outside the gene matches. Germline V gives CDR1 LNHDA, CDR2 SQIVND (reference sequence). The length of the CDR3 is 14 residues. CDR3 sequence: CASSKLAGVYEQFF. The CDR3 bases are TGTGCCAGTAGTAAGCTAGCGGGAGTTTATGAGCAGTTCTTC.

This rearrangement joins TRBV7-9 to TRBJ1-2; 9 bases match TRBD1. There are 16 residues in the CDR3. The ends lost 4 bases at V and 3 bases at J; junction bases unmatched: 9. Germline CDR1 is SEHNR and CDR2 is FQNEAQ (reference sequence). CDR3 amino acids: CASSSWMGQGYYGYTF. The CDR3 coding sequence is TGTGCCAGCAGCTCTTGGATGGGACAGGGCTACTATGGCTACACCTTC.

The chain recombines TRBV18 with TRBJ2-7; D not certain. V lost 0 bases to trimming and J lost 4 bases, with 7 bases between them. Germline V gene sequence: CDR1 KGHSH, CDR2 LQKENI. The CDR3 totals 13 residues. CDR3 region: CASSPPLRYEQYF. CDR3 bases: TGTGCCAGCTCACCACCGCTCCGGTACGAGCAGTACTTC. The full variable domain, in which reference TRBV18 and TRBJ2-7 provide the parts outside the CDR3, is NAGVMQNPRHLVRRRGQEARLRCSPMKGHSHVYWYRQLPEEGLKFMVYLQKENIIDESGMPKERFSAEFPKEGPSILRIQQVVRGDSAAYFCASSPPLRYEQYFGPGTRLTVT.

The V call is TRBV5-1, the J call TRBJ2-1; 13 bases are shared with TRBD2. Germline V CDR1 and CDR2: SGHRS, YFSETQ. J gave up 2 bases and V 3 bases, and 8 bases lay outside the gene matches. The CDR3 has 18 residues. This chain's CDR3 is CASSSGLAGVGAYNEQFF. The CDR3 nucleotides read TGCGCCAGCAGCTCCGGACTAGCGGGAGTGGGGGCCTACAATGAGCAGTTCTTC.

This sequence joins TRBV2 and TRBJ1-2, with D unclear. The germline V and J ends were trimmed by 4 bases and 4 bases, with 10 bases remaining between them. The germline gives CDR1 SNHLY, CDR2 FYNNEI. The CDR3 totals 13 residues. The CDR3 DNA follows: TGTGCCAGCAGTGGAGGGTTCGCCTATGGCTACACCTTC. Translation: CASSGGFAYGYTF.